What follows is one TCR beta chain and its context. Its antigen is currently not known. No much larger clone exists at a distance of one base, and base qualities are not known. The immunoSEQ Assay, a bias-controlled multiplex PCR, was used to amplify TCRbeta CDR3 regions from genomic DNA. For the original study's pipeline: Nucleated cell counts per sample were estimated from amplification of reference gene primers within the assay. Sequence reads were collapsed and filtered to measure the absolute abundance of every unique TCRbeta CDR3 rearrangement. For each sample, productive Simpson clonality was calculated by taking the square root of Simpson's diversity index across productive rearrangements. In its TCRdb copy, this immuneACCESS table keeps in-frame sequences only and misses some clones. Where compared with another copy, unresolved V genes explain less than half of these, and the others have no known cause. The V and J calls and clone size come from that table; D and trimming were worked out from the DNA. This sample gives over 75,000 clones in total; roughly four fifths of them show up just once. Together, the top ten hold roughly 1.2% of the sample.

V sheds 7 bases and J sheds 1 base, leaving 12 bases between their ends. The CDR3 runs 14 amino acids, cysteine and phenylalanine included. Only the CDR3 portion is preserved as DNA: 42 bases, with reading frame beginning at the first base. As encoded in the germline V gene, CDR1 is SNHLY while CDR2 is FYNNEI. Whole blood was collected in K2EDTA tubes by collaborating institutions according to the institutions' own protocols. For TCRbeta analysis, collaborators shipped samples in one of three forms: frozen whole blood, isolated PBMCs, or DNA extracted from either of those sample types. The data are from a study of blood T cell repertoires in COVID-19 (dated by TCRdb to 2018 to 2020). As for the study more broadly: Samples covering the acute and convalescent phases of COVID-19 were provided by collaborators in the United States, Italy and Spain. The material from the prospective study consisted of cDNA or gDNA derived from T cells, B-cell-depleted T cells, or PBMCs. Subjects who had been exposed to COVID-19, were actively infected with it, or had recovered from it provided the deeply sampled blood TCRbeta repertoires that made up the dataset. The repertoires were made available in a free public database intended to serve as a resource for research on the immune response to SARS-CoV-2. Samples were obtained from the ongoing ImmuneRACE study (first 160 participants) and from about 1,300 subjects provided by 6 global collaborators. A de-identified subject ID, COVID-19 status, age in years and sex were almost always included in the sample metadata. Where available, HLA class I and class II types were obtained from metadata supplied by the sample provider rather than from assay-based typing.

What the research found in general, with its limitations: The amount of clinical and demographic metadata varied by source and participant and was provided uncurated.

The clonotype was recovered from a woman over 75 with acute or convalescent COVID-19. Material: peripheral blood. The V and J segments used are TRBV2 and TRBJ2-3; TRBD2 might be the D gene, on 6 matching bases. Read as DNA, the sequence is TGTGCCAGCACCGTGGGGGAGGGCACAGATACGCAGTATTTT. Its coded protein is CASTVGEGTDTQYF.